The T cell receptor (beta chain) described here comes from a study of CD8 T cells in ankylosing spondylitis. Study results and limitations: There was a TCR beta motif, made of several highly homologous variants, that appeared characteristic of ankylosing spondylitis blood.

This clonotype has more than one count but fewer than ten. No antigen is known for it. V was shortened by 2 bases and J by 4 bases, with 10 bases between the two germline ends. The CDR3 loop spans 14 amino acids. Library preparation for TCR beta used quantitative 5'-RACE with molecular barcodes. MiXCR, run by TCRdb on the 5' RACE reads, gives a single entry per CDR3 protein. The profile shows a few hundred thousand distinct CDR3 sequences, about a fifth of them singletons. The chain has TRBV12-3 or TRBV12-4 and TRBJ2-3, with no clear D. Specimen: blood, either unsorted or a sorted T cell fraction (not recorded which). This receptor was identified in a female donor with ankylosing spondylitis or in good health (not recorded which). In nucleotides, the CDR3 is TGTGCCAGCAGTTTAAGGAGTGGGCCAGATACGCAGTATTTT. Amino acid sequence: CASSLRSGPDTQYF.